This T cell receptor beta chain was captured in a study of T cell responses to AZD1222 COVID-19 vaccine. About the research overall: The analysis combined second doses at about 4 or about 12 weeks. The study's findings and limits: Regions 160-218 and 743-854 dominated among vaccine-associated CD4 TCRs spanning spike. Baseline seropositivity characterized only a handful of AZD1222 recipients. Spike-specific TCR breadth rose after two AZD1222 doses, and depth rose as well.

The V gene end was trimmed by 1 base and the J gene end by 2 bases; junction bases not matched to a gene: 6. From germline, CDR1 is LGHNA and CDR2 YNFKEQ. The CDR3 contains 18 residues. Turning to this clone: What it binds is unknown.

The table came from immunoSEQ multiplex PCR; TCRdb's copy has only in-frame clones and leaves some out. This repertoire shows about 110,000 clones, around nine tenths found once; its top ten account for 20% to 25%. The clonotype comes from an adult in good health. The material was peripheral blood, obtained on day 0 of AZD1222 vaccination. This chain uses TRBV4-2 with TRBJ2-1; TRBD2 matches 12 bases. The DNA for the CDR3 is TGTGCCAGCAGCCAAGTACGACTAGCGGGGGAGGCCTACAATGAGCAGTTCTTC. It yields the protein CASSQVRLAGEAYNEQFF.